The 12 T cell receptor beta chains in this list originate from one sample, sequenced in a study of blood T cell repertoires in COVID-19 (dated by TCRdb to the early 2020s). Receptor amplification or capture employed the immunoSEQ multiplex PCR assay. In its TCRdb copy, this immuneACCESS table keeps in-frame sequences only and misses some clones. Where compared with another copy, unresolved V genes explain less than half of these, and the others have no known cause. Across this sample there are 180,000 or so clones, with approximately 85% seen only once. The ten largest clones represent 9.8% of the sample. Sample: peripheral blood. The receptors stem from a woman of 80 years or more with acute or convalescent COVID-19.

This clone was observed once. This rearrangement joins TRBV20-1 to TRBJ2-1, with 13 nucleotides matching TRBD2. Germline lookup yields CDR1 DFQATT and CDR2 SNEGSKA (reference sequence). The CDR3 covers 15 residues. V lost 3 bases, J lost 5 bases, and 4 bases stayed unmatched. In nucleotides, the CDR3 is TGCAGTGCTAGTGGGACTAGCGGGGCCCACAATGAGCAGTTCTTC. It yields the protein CSASGTSGAHNEQFF.

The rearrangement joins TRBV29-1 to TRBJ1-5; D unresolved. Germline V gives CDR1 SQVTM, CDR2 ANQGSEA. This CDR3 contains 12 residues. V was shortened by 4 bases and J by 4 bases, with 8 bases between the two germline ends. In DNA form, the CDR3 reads TGCAGCGTTGGATCGGGGAATCAGCCCCAGCATTTT. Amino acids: CSVGSGNQPQHF.

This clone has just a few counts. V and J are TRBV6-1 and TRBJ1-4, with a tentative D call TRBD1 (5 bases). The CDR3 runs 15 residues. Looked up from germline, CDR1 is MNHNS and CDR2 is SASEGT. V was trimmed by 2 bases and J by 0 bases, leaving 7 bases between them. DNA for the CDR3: TGTGCCAGCAGTGAACCGGGGGCAACTAATGAAAAACTGTTTTTT. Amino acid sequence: CASSEPGATNEKLFF.

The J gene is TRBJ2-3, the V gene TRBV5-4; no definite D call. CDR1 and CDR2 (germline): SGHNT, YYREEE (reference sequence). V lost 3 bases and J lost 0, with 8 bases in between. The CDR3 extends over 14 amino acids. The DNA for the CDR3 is TGTGCCAGCAGCTCGCCACGGAGCACAGATACGCAGTATTTT. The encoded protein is CASSSPRSTDTQYF.

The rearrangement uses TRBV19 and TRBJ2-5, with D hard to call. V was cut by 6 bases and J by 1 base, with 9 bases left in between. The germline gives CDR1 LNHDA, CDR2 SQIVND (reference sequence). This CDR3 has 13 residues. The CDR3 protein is CASSIQIQETQYF. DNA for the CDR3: TGTGCCAGTAGCATACAAATCCAAGAGACCCAGTACTTC.

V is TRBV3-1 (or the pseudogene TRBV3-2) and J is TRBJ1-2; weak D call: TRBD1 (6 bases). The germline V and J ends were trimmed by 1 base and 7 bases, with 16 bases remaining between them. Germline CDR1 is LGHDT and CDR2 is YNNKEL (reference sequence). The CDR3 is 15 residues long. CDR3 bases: TGTGCCAGCAGCCAAGGCAGGGGCAATTACGGTGGCTACACCTTC. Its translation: CASSQGRGNYGGYTF.

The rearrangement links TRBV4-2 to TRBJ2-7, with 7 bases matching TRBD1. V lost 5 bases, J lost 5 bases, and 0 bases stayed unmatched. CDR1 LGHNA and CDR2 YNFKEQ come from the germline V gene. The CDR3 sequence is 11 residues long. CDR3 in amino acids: CASSTGDEQYF. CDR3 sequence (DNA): TGTGCCAGCAGCACAGGGGACGAGCAGTACTTC.

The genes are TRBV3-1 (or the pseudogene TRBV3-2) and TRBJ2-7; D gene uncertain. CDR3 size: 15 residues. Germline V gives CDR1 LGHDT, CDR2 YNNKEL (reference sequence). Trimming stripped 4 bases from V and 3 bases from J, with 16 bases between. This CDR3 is CASSPMGRILYEQYF. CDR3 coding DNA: TGTGCCAGCAGCCCGATGGGCAGGATACTCTACGAGCAGTACTTC.

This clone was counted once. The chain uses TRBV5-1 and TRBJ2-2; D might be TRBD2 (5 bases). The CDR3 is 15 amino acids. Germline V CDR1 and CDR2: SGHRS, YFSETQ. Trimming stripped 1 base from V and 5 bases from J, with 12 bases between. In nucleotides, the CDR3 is TGCGCCAGCAGCTTGACCGGGGATACAACCGGGGAGCTGTTTTTT. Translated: CASSLTGDTTGELFF.

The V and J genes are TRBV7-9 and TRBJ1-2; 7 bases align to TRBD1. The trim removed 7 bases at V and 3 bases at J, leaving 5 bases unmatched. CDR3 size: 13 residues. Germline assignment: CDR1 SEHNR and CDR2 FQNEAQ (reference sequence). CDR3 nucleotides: TGTGCCAGCACCGAGGGGGCGCACTATGGCTACACCTTC. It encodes CASTEGAHYGYTF.

The DNA of the CDR3 is TGTGCCAGCAGTTACTCCGGGCGGGGGGCCTACGAGCAGTACTTC. Translated: CASSYSGRGAYEQYF. V and J are TRBV6-6 and TRBJ2-7; 8 bases are shared with TRBD2. Germline loops: CDR1 MNHNY, CDR2 SVGAGI (reference sequence). Losses at the gene ends were 0 bases for V and 2 bases for J; bases not matched to a gene: 3. The CDR3 length is 15 residues.

The CDR3 nucleotides are TGTGCCACCAGTGACCTGGGACAGAAAGCCACCGGGGAGCTGTTTTTT. This gives the protein CATSDLGQKATGELFF. The chain couples TRBV24-1 to TRBJ2-2; 7 bases are a match to TRBD1. The CDR3 contains 16 residues. The V gene's germline CDR1 is KGHDR and CDR2 SFDVKD. V shed 4 bases, J shed 4 bases, and the junction held 8 bases outside the gene matches.